Sequencing of this T cell receptor beta chain was carried out in a study of T cells in Graves' hyperthyroidism and ophthalmopathy. On the study more broadly: Any treatment followed the collection of peripheral blood at initial diagnosis.

This clonotype was recorded at least ten times. No antigen is known for it. RNA transcripts served as the template for amplifying TCR beta CDR3 regions. First-round RT-PCR with HTBI primers amplified the TCR CDR3 region. One entry per CDR3 protein, called by TCRdb with MiXCR from the multiplex PCR reads. The profile shows around 690,000 distinct CDR3 sequences, roughly 17% of them singletons. Findings and caveats of the study: Patients with ophthalmopathy were separated from those with stable hyperthyroidism by a 13 V-J model. The majority of expanded thyroid clonotypes above 0.001 also appeared in blood.

In germline, CDR1 is LNHDA, CDR2 SQIVND (reference sequence). This CDR3 spans 19 amino acids. Between the trimmed V and J ends, which lost 0 bases and 0 bases, there was a span of 15 bases. Exclusion criteria comprised uncontrolled infection, other autoimmune disease, pregnancy or lactation. The material sequenced was blood. The V and J genes are TRBV19 and TRBJ2-6, with unresolved D. This TCR derives from a man aged 45-65 years with Graves' hyperthyroidism. The CDR3: CASSIDKTRGYSGANVLTF. Here the CDR3 DNA reads TGTGCCAGTAGTATAGACAAGACACGAGGTTACTCTGGGGCCAACGTCCTGACTTTC.